Listed below are T cell receptor beta chains from one sample, sequenced in a study of blood T cell repertoires in COVID-19. The assay was immunoSEQ multiplex PCR, and TCRdb's table has in-frame clones only and misses some. The sample contains about 270,000 clones, approximately 90% of which appear only once. Sample: PBMCs or T cells enriched from blood (not recorded which). Every receptor here comes from a woman in her fifties or sixties in a cohort exposed to, infected with or recovered from COVID-19 (not recorded which). The CDR3 runs from the conserved cysteine through the conserved F or W. D genes are given only for firm matches. Clone size, where shown, is once, few, many, or a class for clones that have expanded.

TRBV7-2	TRBJ1-6	few	TRBD1	TGTGCCAGCAGCCAAGACGTTCGGAACAGGGGAAATTCACCCCTCCACTTT	CASSQDVRNRGNSPLHF
TRBV28	TRBJ1-2	.	.	TGTGCCAGCAGTGTCCCGCCGGGGGGAGCGAGAGGCTACACCTTC	CASSVPPGGARGYTF
TRBV28	TRBJ2-7	once	TRBD2	TGTGCCAGCAGTTTAACCCTAGGACTAGCGGGATCCGAGCAGTACTTC	CASSLTLGLAGSEQYF
TRBV30	TRBJ1-3	once	.	TGTGCCTGGAGCGCCTGGGGCAGCAACACCATATATTTT	CAWSAWGSNTIYF
TRBV30	TRBJ1-2	.	TRBD1	TGTGCCTGGAGTACAGGACAGGGAGGCTATGGCTACACCTTC	CAWSTGQGGYGYTF
TRBV2	TRBJ2-7	.	.	TGTGCCAGCAGCGGGAGCTCAGGTAGGGGCTCCGAGCAGTACTTC	CASSGSSGRGSEQYF
TRBV5-5	TRBJ1-6	.	TRBD1	TGTGCCAGCAGCACTCTACAGGGGGCTGGGTCACCCCTCCACTTT	CASSTLQGAGSPLHF
TRBV5-1	TRBJ2-7	once	.	TGCGCCAGCAGCTTGGCCGGACTACCAGGAGAGCAGTACTTC	CASSLAGLPGEQYF
TRBV2	TRBJ2-7	.	TRBD2	TGTGCCAGCAAAGGACTAGCGGGAGGGCCCTACGAGCAGTACTTC	CASKGLAGGPYEQYF
TRBV18	TRBJ2-1	.	.	TGTGCCAGCTCACCACTGACAGGATACAATGAGCAGTTCTTC	CASSPLTGYNEQFF
TRBV2	TRBJ2-3	.	.	TGTGCCAGCAGTGACCTCCTATCTCGGACAGATACGCAGTATTTT	CASSDLLSRTDTQYF
TRBV11-3	TRBJ2-7	.	TRBD2	TGTGCCAGCAGCCCGGGACTAGCGGGAGGGCACGAGCAGTACTTC	CASSPGLAGGHEQYF
TRBV10-3	TRBJ1-5	.	.	TGTGCCATCAGTGGGCGACTCGATCAGCCCCAGCATTTT	CAISGRLDQPQHF
TRBV2	TRBJ2-7	.	TRBD2	TGTGCCAGCGGCCTAGCGGGGACCTACGAGCAGTACTTC	CASGLAGTYEQYF